In its sample, the clone carrying this T cell receptor (beta chain) was seen many times. The entry originates in a study of CD8 T cells in ankylosing spondylitis. Per the germline V gene, CDR1 is MNHNY and CDR2 is SVGAGI (reference sequence). V was clipped by 7 bases and J by 3 bases, with 7 bases between them. CDR3 size: 11 residues. TCRdb analysed the 5' RACE reads with MiXCR anew, one entry per CDR3 protein. Here the sample spans some 240,000 distinct CDR3 sequences, less than 10% being singletons. The sequence derives from a male donor with ankylosing spondylitis or in good health (not recorded which). The material sequenced was blood, either unsorted or a sorted T cell fraction (not recorded which). The V gene is TRBV6-6, the J gene TRBJ2-7; D gene unclear. For the CDR3, the DNA is TGTGCCAGCAAAGGTGGCTACGAGCAGTACTTC. Its translation: CASKGGYEQYF.